This T cell receptor beta chain was sequenced for a study of high-grade serous ovarian cancer treatment subgroups. Study-level background: On average, 14,192 reads and thousands of unique TCR beta rearrangements were obtained per sample.

Study observations and caveats: Only CDR3 was analyzed; CDR1 and CDR2 were not. Higher neoantigen levels went with greater TCR clonal relatedness.

Tumor tissue was taken before any definitive surgery or chemotherapy was given. V was cut by 2 bases and J by 0 bases, with 8 bases left in between. This CDR3 spans 14 amino acids. Germline V gene lookup returns CDR1 SQVTM and CDR2 ANQGSEA. Clones were read by immunoSEQ multiplex PCR, and TCRdb kept only the in-frame ones, dropping some. The sample has some 2,100 clones; around 66% are singletons. Regarding this clone: Its antigen is currently unknown.

The TCR was taken from a human donor with high-grade serous ovarian cancer. The genes are TRBV29-1 and TRBJ1-3; unclear D gene. Sequencing used tumor tissue. CDR3 region: CSVEWQDSGNTIYF. CDR3 DNA: TGCAGCGTTGAATGGCAGGACTCTGGAAACACCATATATTTT.